This T cell receptor beta chain was sequenced during a study of neurological immune-mediated disorders. The CDR3 spans 17 residues. Germline V gene data show CDR1 as SGHTA and CDR2 as FQGNSA. V lost 0 bases to trimming and J lost 4 bases; unmatched junction nucleotides: 7. The cDNA was generated through 5'RACE incorporating 10-nucleotide random UMIs. TCRdb reprocessed the 5' RACE reads via MiXCR and lists one record per CDR3 protein. The table lists about 39,000 distinct CDR3 sequences, 7.2% of them singletons. Specimen: CD4+ T cells from blood. The sequence came from a middle-aged man in good health. This chain uses TRBV7-2 with TRBJ2-3; TRBD2 matches 10 bases. The CDR3 loop reads CASSLAAGGGRADTQYF. CDR3 coding DNA: TGTGCCAGCAGCTTAGCAGCGGGAGGGGGGCGCGCAGATACGCAGTATTTT.